Below, 24 T cell receptor beta chains from the same sample are listed, as sequenced in a study of blood T cell repertoires in COVID-19. The table came from immunoSEQ multiplex PCR; TCRdb's copy has only in-frame clones and leaves some out. The sample lists about 150,000 clones, around 80% seen once, with 30% to 45% in the top ten. The sequenced sample consisted of peripheral blood. These receptors all stem from a human donor in a cohort sampled during active COVID-19.

The rearrangement links TRBV6-2 or TRBV6-3 to TRBJ1-2, with TRBD1 identical over 7 bases. V lost 5 bases, J lost 6 bases, and 3 bases stayed unmatched. Germline-derived CDR1 and CDR2 are MNHEY and SVGEGT. The CDR3 loop spans 12 amino acids. Written as DNA, the CDR3 is TGTGCCAGCAGTGCGCAGGGGGATGGCTACACCTTC. Its protein is CASSAQGDGYTF.

The chain is built from TRBV2 and TRBJ1-2; D might be TRBD1 (6 bases). V was trimmed by 3 bases and J by 4 bases, leaving 12 bases between them. Germline assignment: CDR1 SNHLY and CDR2 FYNNEI. The CDR3 spans 14 residues. CDR3 in amino acids: CASSDHRDTYGYTF. CDR3 nucleotide sequence: TGTGCCAGCAGTGACCACAGGGACACCTATGGCTACACCTTC.

The V and J genes are TRBV11-1 and TRBJ1-2; tentatively, D is TRBD1 (6 bases). V lost 5 bases and J 8 bases, leaving 12 bases between the germline ends. From germline, CDR1 is SGHAT and CDR2 FQDESV (reference sequence). The CDR3 is made up of 12 amino acids. Here the CDR3 reads CASSQDSFGYTF. As DNA, the CDR3 is TGTGCCAGCAGCCAGGACAGTTTCGGCTACACCTTC.

This clone showed up just a few times. The chain recombines TRBV5-4 with TRBJ1-2; 7 nucleotides agree with TRBD1. V lost 3 bases to trimming and J lost 7 bases; unmatched junction nucleotides: 9. The germline V gene encodes CDR1 SGHNT and CDR2 YYREEE (reference sequence). This CDR3 spans 14 amino acids. The CDR3 reads CASSSRQGLGGYTF. CDR3 sequence (DNA): TGTGCCAGCAGCTCAAGACAGGGTTTAGGTGGCTACACCTTC.

This chain connects TRBV19 to TRBJ2-1; D might be TRBD1 (5 bases). The germline gives CDR1 LNHDA, CDR2 SQIVND (reference sequence). CDR3 length equals 14 residues. The V end lost 4 bases, the J end lost 4 bases, and 11 bases lay between the germline ends. The CDR3, as DNA: TGTGCCAGTAGTAGAAAACAGGAGTACAATGAGCAGTTCTTC. It is translated as CASSRKQEYNEQFF.

V usage is TRBV4-2 and J usage is TRBJ1-6, with D uncertain. The V end lost 0 bases, the J end lost 5 bases, and 8 bases lay between the germline ends. This CDR3 is built from 15 residues. Germline CDR1 and CDR2: LGHNA and YNFKEQ. The CDR3 reads CASSQEQTNNSPLHF. In DNA form, the CDR3 reads TGTGCCAGCAGCCAAGAACAGACGAATAATTCACCCCTCCACTTT.

The chain links TRBV3-1 (or the pseudogene TRBV3-2) to TRBJ2-5, with D perhaps TRBD1 (7 bases). CDR1 is LGHDT, CDR2 YNNKEL, per germline (reference sequence). V shed 4 bases and J shed 4 bases, with 10 bases lying between them. This CDR3 has 13 residues. CDR3 amino acids: CASSLRGAETQYF. The CDR3 coding sequence is TGTGCCAGCAGCCTCAGGGGGGCAGAGACCCAGTACTTC.

The chain couples TRBV10-3 to TRBJ2-7; 9 bases align to TRBD1. V was pared by 4 bases and J by 3 bases, with 4 bases of the junction left unmatched. CDR3 length: 14 amino acids. CDR1 and CDR2 (germline): ENHRY, SYGVKD. The CDR3 DNA reads as TGTGCCATCAGTGGGTCGACAGGGGGCTACGAGCAGTACTTC. Amino acids: CAISGSTGGYEQYF.

The genes are TRBV2 and TRBJ1-3, with 7 bases that match TRBD1. Germline V gives CDR1 SNHLY, CDR2 FYNNEI. The V gene end was trimmed by 0 bases and the J gene end by 2 bases; junction bases not matched to a gene: 4. The CDR3 contains 16 residues. Written as DNA, the CDR3 is TGTGCCAGCAGTGAAGCACCCGGGACAGCTGGAAACACCATATATTTT. Protein: CASSEAPGTAGNTIYF.

J is TRBJ1-4 and V is TRBV5-6; perhaps TRBD1 as D (5 bases). The CDR3 extends over 15 amino acids. The germline gives CDR1 SGHDT, CDR2 YYEEEE. Trimming removed 2 bases from V and 8 bases from J, with 16 bases in between. For the CDR3, the DNA is TGTGCCAGCAGCTTTTCGCCTCGCTCAGGGGAAAAACTGTTTTTT. Translated: CASSFSPRSGEKLFF.

The chain carries TRBV11-3 and TRBJ2-3; D unresolved. CDR3 size: 16 residues. The ends were cut back, 4 bases at V and 11 bases at J, with 25 bases in the middle. The V gene's germline CDR1 is SGHNT and CDR2 YENEEA. The CDR3 DNA reads as TGTGCCAGCAGCTCAGGCACCACCGGATTAGTGTATGTGCAGTATTTT. Translation: CASSSGTTGLVYVQYF.

The chain links TRBV5-1 to TRBJ1-2, with 10 bases matching TRBD1. The J segment lost 4 bases and the V segment lost 4 bases, leaving 7 bases of the junction unmatched. CDR3 length: 15 amino acids. Germline values: CDR1 SGHRS, CDR2 YFSETQ. The CDR3, as DNA: TGCGCCAGCAGCCTTGACAGGGGGCTCGGCTATGGCTACACCTTC. This translates into CASSLDRGLGYGYTF.

V is TRBV28 and J is TRBJ2-1; no reliable D call. This CDR3 is built from 12 residues. Trimming shortened V by 3 bases and J by 9 bases, and 9 bases separated the two germline ends. Germline CDR1 is MDHEN and CDR2 is SYDVKM. CDR3 sequence (DNA): TGTGCCAGCAGTTTGTTGAGGAGTGAGCAGTTCTTC. Its translation: CASSLLRSEQFF.

The gene calls are TRBV18 and TRBJ2-7; D might be TRBD2 (5 bases). The CDR3 contains 15 residues. The V gene lost 3 bases and the J gene lost 4 bases, with 16 bases spanning the gap. The germline V gene has CDR1 KGHSH and CDR2 LQKENI. CDR3 nucleotide sequence: TGTGCCAGCTCACCCACGTTCTCGAGGGTTTACGAGCAGTACTTC. It encodes CASSPTFSRVYEQYF.

The chain employs TRBV27 and TRBJ1-6; D not certain. This CDR3 is built from 14 residues. The germline gives CDR1 MNHEY, CDR2 SMNVEV (reference sequence). V was trimmed by 4 bases and J by 4 bases, leaving 8 bases between them. CDR3 DNA sequence: TGTGCCAGCAGTTGGGCAACGTATAATTCACCCCTCCACTTT. Translation: CASSWATYNSPLHF.

The CDR3 DNA is TGTGCCAGCAGCTTGGCCATCGGTAACGAGCAGTACTTC. Translation gives CASSLAIGNEQYF. The genes are TRBV5-4 and TRBJ2-7; D not resolved. This CDR3 has 13 residues. The germline V gene encodes CDR1 SGHNT and CDR2 YYREEE (reference sequence). V was shortened by 0 bases and J by 5 bases, with 9 bases between the two germline ends.

This clone was observed once. This chain uses TRBV7-8 with TRBJ1-5; D is ambiguous. Germline CDR1 SGHVS, CDR2 FQNEAQ. This CDR3 has 13 residues. Trimming stripped 4 bases from V and 2 bases from J, with 6 bases between. The CDR3 loop reads CASSSRGNQPQHF. CDR3 bases: TGTGCCAGCAGCTCGAGGGGCAATCAGCCCCAGCATTTT.

The rearrangement uses TRBV19 and TRBJ1-1; 7 bases align to TRBD1. The CDR3 sequence is 13 residues long. Trimming removed 4 bases from V and 1 base from J; junction bases left unmatched: 0. CDR1 is LNHDA and CDR2 is SQIVND in the germline V gene (reference sequence). The CDR3 region has the DNA TGTGCCAGTAGTAACAGGGGGAACACTGAAGCTTTCTTT. Its protein product is CASSNRGNTEAFF.

This chain uses TRBV6-4 with TRBJ2-3; TRBD2 matches 9 bases. This CDR3 is built from 15 residues. V shed 8 bases, J shed 0 bases, and the junction held 6 bases outside the gene matches. Per the germline V gene, CDR1 is MRHNA and CDR2 is SNTAGT. CDR3 DNA sequence: TGTGCCAGCGGATCTAGCGGGGCCAGCACAGATACGCAGTATTTT. Protein product: CASGSSGASTDTQYF.

V is TRBV5-5 and J is TRBJ1-1; 8 bases agree with TRBD1. The CDR3 sequence is 15 residues long. The V gene's germline CDR1 is SGHKS and CDR2 YYEKEE (reference sequence). J was trimmed by 1 base and V by 4 bases; bases with no gene match: 6. The CDR3 region is CASSPWDRWNTEAFF. CDR3 in DNA: TGTGCCAGCAGCCCCTGGGACAGGTGGAACACTGAAGCTTTCTTT.

The V call is TRBV5-1, the J call TRBJ2-5, with D unresolved. There are 13 residues in the CDR3. V was shortened by 4 bases and J by 5 bases, with 12 bases between the two germline ends. Per germline, CDR1 SGHRS and CDR2 YFSETQ. CDR3 DNA: TGCGCCAGCAGCCCGTCCCCGGTTGAGACCCAGTACTTC. This gives the protein CASSPSPVETQYF. Filled out from reference TRBV5-1 and TRBJ2-5, the complete variable domain reads KAGVTQTPRYLIKTRGQQVTLSCSPISGHRSVSWYQQTPGQGLQFLFEYFSETQRNKGNFPGRFSGRQFSNSRSEMNVSTLELGDSALYLCASSPSPVETQYFGPGTRLLVL.

J is TRBJ1-1 and V is TRBV18; 7 nucleotides agree with TRBD1. The CDR3 covers 14 residues. The ends lost 3 bases at V and 0 bases at J; junction bases unmatched: 1. CDR1 is KGHSH and CDR2 is LQKENI in the germline V gene. CDR3 in DNA: TGTGCCAGCTCACCCGACAGGGTGAACACTGAAGCTTTCTTT. Its translation is CASSPDRVNTEAFF.

This chain links TRBV15 with TRBJ1-2; 8 bases are shared with TRBD1. V was clipped by 4 bases and J by 7 bases; unmatched bases: 8. CDR3 length: 14 residues. The germline V gene has CDR1 LNHNV and CDR2 YYDKDF (reference sequence). CDR3 DNA sequence: TGTGCCACCAGCAAACAGGACAGGGAGAGTGGCTACACCTTC. Amino acid sequence: CATSKQDRESGYTF.

CDR3 amino acids: CASSLPGGGATDTQYF. Written as DNA, the CDR3 is TGTGCCAGTAGTCTCCCGGGAGGGGGCGCAACAGATACGCAGTATTTT. The chain joins TRBV19 to TRBJ2-3; a possible D gene is TRBD2 (8 bases). V was cut by 5 bases and J by 3 bases, with 18 bases left in between. Germline V lookup: CDR1 LNHDA, CDR2 SQIVND (reference sequence). This CDR3 comprises 16 residues.